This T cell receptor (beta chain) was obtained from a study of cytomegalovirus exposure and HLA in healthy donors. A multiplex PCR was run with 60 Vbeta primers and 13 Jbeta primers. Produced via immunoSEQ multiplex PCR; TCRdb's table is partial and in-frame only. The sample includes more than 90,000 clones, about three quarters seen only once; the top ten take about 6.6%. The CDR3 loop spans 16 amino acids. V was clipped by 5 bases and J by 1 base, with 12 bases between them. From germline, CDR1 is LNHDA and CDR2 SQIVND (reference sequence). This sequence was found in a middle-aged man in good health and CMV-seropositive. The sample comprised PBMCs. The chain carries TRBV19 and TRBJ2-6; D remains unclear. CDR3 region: CASSELTGSGANVLTF. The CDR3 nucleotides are TGTGCCAGTAGTGAGCTCACGGGTTCTGGGGCCAACGTCCTGACTTTC.